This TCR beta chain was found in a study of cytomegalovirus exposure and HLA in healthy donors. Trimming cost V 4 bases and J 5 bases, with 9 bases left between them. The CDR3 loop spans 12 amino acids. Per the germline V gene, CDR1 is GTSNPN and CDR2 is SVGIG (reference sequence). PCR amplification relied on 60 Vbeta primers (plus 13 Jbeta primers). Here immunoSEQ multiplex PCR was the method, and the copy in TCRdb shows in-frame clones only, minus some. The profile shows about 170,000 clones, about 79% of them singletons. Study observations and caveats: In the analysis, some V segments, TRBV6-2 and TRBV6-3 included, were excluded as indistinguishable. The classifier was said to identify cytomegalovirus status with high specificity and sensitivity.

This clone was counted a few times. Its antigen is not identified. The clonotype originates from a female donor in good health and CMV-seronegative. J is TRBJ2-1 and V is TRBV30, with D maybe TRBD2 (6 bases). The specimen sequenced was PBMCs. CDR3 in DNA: TGTGCCTGGACCACTAGCCACAATGAGCAGTTCTTC. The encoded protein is CAWTTSHNEQFF.